This T cell receptor (beta chain) was documented in a study of vaccination and CD4 T cells after COVID-19. The Oncomine TCR Beta short-read assay was applied to DNA of cultured CD4+ T cells. TCRdb used MiXCR to reprocess the PCR reads, holding one entry per CDR3 protein. The sample has fewer than 15,000 distinct CDR3 sequences, 45% to 65% seen once. The CDR3 sequence is 15 residues long. V lost 5 bases, J lost 4 bases, and 4 bases stayed unmatched. The germline V gene has CDR1 SGHTA and CDR2 FQGNSA. This clonotype occurred a few times. Its antigen is unidentified. Sample treatment: roughly nine-day PBMC culture with coronavirus spike peptide pools or control peptides (ViraFEST assay).

Sequences were obtained from CD4+ T cells from blood, cultured in vitro. The chain has TRBV7-2 and TRBJ2-2; TRBD2 agrees at 10 bases. The clonotype was recovered from a human donor who had recovered from COVID-19. CDR3 in amino acids: CASSQRTSGTGELFF. For the CDR3, the DNA is TGTGCCAGCAGCCAAAGGACTAGCGGCACCGGGGAGCTGTTTTTT. Full variable domain (rest looked up from reference TRBV7-2 and TRBJ2-2): GAGVSQSPSNKVTEKGKDVELRCDPISGHTALYWYRQSLGQGLEFLIYFQGNSAPDKSGLPSDRFSAERTGGSVSTLTIQRTQQEDSAVYLCASSQRTSGTGELFFGEGSRLTVL.